The T cell receptor (beta chain) under discussion was sequenced for a study of OX40 agonist ivuxolimab in advanced cancers. Looked up from germline, CDR1 is MGHRA and CDR2 is YSYEKL. This CDR3 is 16 amino acids long. The V and J ends lost 2 bases and 6 bases, in that order; junction bases with no gene match: 6. Libraries were prepared by immunoSEQ multiplex PCR; TCRdb keeps only in-frame clonotypes and omits some of them. Here the sample spans about 79,000 clones, around 90% being singletons. This material consisted of CD4+ or CD8+ T cells sorted from blood, taken in a trial of the OX40 agonist ivuxolimab. This receptor was identified in an adult with an advanced solid tumor such as melanoma, head and neck, liver or kidney cancer. This chain links TRBV4-1 with TRBJ1-6, with TRBD1 identical over 8 bases. The CDR3 sequence is CASSQIGGTGNSPLHF. The CDR3 coding sequence is TGCGCCAGCAGCCAAATCGGGGGGACAGGTAATTCACCCCTCCACTTT.